This T cell receptor beta chain was recovered during a study of blood T cell repertoires in COVID-19. Overall study: The cDNA or gDNA used as material had been derived from T cells, B-cell-depleted T cells, or PBMCs.

Sequencing used immunoSEQ multiplex PCR; TCRdb keeps in-frame clones, though not all of them. The data contain some 150,000 clones, about 86% of them singletons. This CDR3 has 13 residues. Germline loops: CDR1 SQVTM, CDR2 ANQGSEA. Trimming took 5 bases from V and 8 from J, leaving 16 bases between them. This clone showed up just once. The TCR originated in a woman aged 55-69 years with acute or convalescent COVID-19. This chain joins TRBV29-1 and TRBJ2-1; D is possibly TRBD2 (6 bases). Sequenced material: peripheral blood. Here the CDR3 reads CSVCPPGGHEQFF. In nucleotides, the CDR3 is TGCAGCGTTTGTCCTCCCGGGGGACATGAGCAGTTCTTC.